The 7 T cell receptor beta chains reported below all come from one sample, sequenced in a study of Ad26.COV2.S vaccination and SARS-CoV-2 variants. The method was immunoSEQ multiplex PCR; TCRdb's version includes in-frame clones alone and lacks a portion of them. The sample holds 350,000 to 400,000 clones, around 89% seen once. Treatment denoted: some 20 received Ad26.COV2.S at low or high dose, single or two shots; several received placebo; per-sample allocation not given. Samples analyzed were those drawn on day 63 after the first vaccine or placebo injection. The material was peripheral blood, obtained in a trial of Ad26.COV2.S vaccine versus placebo. These receptor sequences come from a person between 18 and 65 years old who received the Ad26.COV2.S COVID-19 vaccine or a placebo.

The gene calls are TRBV6-5 and TRBJ2-1; D gene unclear. The CDR3 has 13 residues. Germline CDR1 reads MNHEY; CDR2 reads SVGAGI. The V end lost 10 bases, the J end lost 8 bases, and 18 bases lay between the germline ends. CDR3 in DNA: TGTGCCACCACGGGCAACCGAGGTCATGAGCAGTTCTTC. Translated: CATTGNRGHEQFF.

This clone showed up just a few times. This chain uses TRBV7-2 with TRBJ2-3; D gene uncertain. Germline CDR1 SGHTA, CDR2 FQGNSA. CDR3 size: 13 residues. V lost 3 bases, J lost 1 base, and 5 bases lay in between. The CDR3 sequence is CASSFPGTDTQYF. CDR3 nucleotides: TGTGCCAGCAGCTTCCCAGGCACAGATACGCAGTATTTT. Filled out from reference TRBV7-2 and TRBJ2-3, the complete variable domain reads GAGVSQSPSNKVTEKGKDVELRCDPISGHTALYWYRQSLGQGLEFLIYFQGNSAPDKSGLPSDRFSAERTGGSVSTLTIQRTQQEDSAVYLCASSFPGTDTQYFGPGTRLTVL.

V and J are TRBV18 and TRBJ2-7; the match to TRBD2 covers 10 bases. The V and J ends lost 5 bases and 3 bases, in that order; junction bases with no gene match: 4. The CDR3 is made up of 14 amino acids. CDR1 is KGHSH and CDR2 is LQKENI in the germline V gene. CDR3 in amino acids: CASSGGTSVYEQYF. The DNA of the CDR3 is TGTGCCAGCTCAGGTGGGACTAGCGTCTACGAGCAGTACTTC.

This chain connects TRBV7-2 to TRBJ2-2; D is undetermined. Germline V gives CDR1 SGHTA, CDR2 FQGNSA. The CDR3 is 14 residues long. The V and J ends lost 1 base and 2 bases respectively, with 5 bases between them. The CDR3 region is CASSLDSNTGELFF. CDR3 in DNA: TGTGCCAGCAGCTTAGACAGTAACACCGGGGAGCTGTTTTTT.

The chain couples TRBV29-1 to TRBJ2-5; 10 bases are shared with TRBD2. After removal of 7 bases from V and 7 bases from J, the junction contained 12 bases not matched to a gene. Germline CDR1 SQVTM, CDR2 ANQGSEA. This CDR3 contains 14 residues. This chain's CDR3 is CSGGASGSLGTQYF. The DNA of the CDR3 is TGCAGCGGCGGGGCTAGCGGGAGTCTAGGGACCCAGTACTTC.

With respect to this clone: A read error may produce the germline difference seen at one junction end. J is TRBJ2-2 and V is TRBV7-7; weak D call: TRBD2 (6 bases). The CDR3 runs to 17 residues. The germline V gene encodes CDR1 SSHAT and CDR2 FNYEAQ (reference sequence). The CDR3 protein is CASSLAEAGTGTGELFF. The CDR3 DNA reads as TGTGCTAGCAGCTTAGCGGAGGCGGGTACGGGCACCGGGGAGCTGTTTTTT. The full variable domain, with the rest looked up from reference TRBV7-7 and TRBJ2-2, is GAGVSQSPRYKVTKRGQDVTLRCDPISSHATLYWYQQALGQGPEFLTYFNYEAQPDKSGLPSDRFSAERPEGSISTLTIQRTEQRDSAMYRCASSLAEAGTGTGELFFGEGSRLTVL.

This clone is a singleton in its sample. The chain employs TRBV10-3 and TRBJ1-2, with D perhaps matching TRBD1 (6 bases). V shed 4 bases and J shed 4 bases, with 16 bases lying between them. CDR3 length: 15 residues. CDR1 and CDR2 from the germline V gene are ENHRY and SYGVKD. The CDR3 DNA sequence: TGTGCCATCAGTGGGGCGTCGACAGGCAGCTATGGCTACACCTTC. It specifies CAISGASTGSYGYTF.